Sequencing of this TCR beta chain was carried out in a study of cytomegalovirus exposure and HLA in healthy donors. Researchers ran the PCR with 60 Vbeta and 13 Jbeta primers. TCRdb's copy holds only in-frame clones and misses some; the assay was immunoSEQ multiplex PCR. The table lists under 200,000 clones, over 75% of them singletons. The CDR3 runs to 15 residues. In germline, CDR1 is SGHRS, CDR2 YFSETQ. V shed 0 bases and J shed 5 bases, with 14 bases lying between them. This rearrangement joins TRBV5-1 to TRBJ2-5; D might be TRBD1 (5 bases). Sample: PBMCs. The source of this sequence is a man between 60 and 70 years old in good health and CMV-seronegative. This CDR3 is CASSLGAGSMETQYF. The CDR3 DNA follows: TGCGCCAGCAGCTTGGGAGCAGGGTCAATGGAGACCCAGTACTTC. The variable domain in full, with the rest retrieved from reference TRBV5-1 and TRBJ2-5, is KAGVTQTPRYLIKTRGQQVTLSCSPISGHRSVSWYQQTPGQGLQFLFEYFSETQRNKGNFPGRFSGRQFSNSRSEMNVSTLELGDSALYLCASSLGAGSMETQYFGPGTRLLVL.